This T cell receptor beta chain was observed in a study of CXCR3-negative and CXCR3-positive naive CD8 T cells (dated by TCRdb to the late 2010s). About the study as a whole: About 150 million TRB reads were obtained in total, roughly 1.5 +/- 0.3 million reads per library. The diversity and physicochemical repertoire analyses included 11 donors pooled from two independent experiments. TRBV-TRBJ cluster analysis included naive subsets from a handful of donors and memory cells from 3 donors.

Notes on this clonotype: What this receptor recognizes is not known.

The instrument was a NextSeq 550. The Human TCR Profiling Kit (MiLaboratory) was used to prepare UMI-labeled 5' RACE TRB cDNA libraries. The full amount of extracted RNA was used for cDNA synthesis, and the full amount of resulting cDNA was used for PCR amplification. The libraries were made side by side, with each library going through the same number of PCR cycles. In the original analysis: MIGEC and MiXCR extracted about 53,000 +/- 10,000 unique UMI-labeled TRB cDNA molecules per library, requiring at least two reads per UMI. An average of around 40,000 +/- 10,000 functional in-frame TRB CDR3 nucleotide clonotypes without stop codons was found per library. After downsampling to 5000 UMI-labeled TRB molecules per sample, diversity metrics, including normalized Shannon-Wiener and Chao1, were computed in VDJtools. For the central five CDR3 residues, VDJtools calculated physicochemical properties weighted by clonotype size, namely interaction energy, strength, volume and Kidera factor 4. The reads, reprocessed by TCRdb, yield one row per CDR3 protein sequence and no DNA. TCRdb's processing, not the study's, gives the V and J calls here. This sample's table has entries for some 120,000 distinct CDR3 sequences. The ten largest clones capture roughly 0.62% of the sample.

For every CD8+ T cell subset, over 250,000 cells were flow-sorted straight into RLT lysis buffer, and each subset was sorted in triplicate. To exclude memory contaminants, naive CD8+ T cells were stringently defined as CD45RO-CCR7+CD27+CD95-. Peripheral blood mononuclear cells were isolated from buffy coats by standard density gradient centrifugation. Naive CXCR3-negative and CXCR3-positive CD8+ T cells were flow-sorted on a FACSAria III. An RNeasy Mini Kit was used to extract total RNA from the sorted cells. Taken from the germline V gene, the CDR1 and CDR2 loops are MGHDK and SYGVNS. The CDR3 spans 13 residues, from the cysteine through the phenylalanine. No DNA is listed. Beyond this particular receptor, the publication reports: Compared with CXCR3-negative naive cells, CXCR3-positive naive cells had TRB CDR3s with higher hydrophobicity (lower Kidera factor 4), lower energy, and higher strength and volume indices. Surface CD5, linked to self-reactivity in mice, was comparable between naive subsets; TCR interaction strength was therefore also inferred from TRB CDR3 physicochemical properties. Similar TRBV-TRBJ usage was shown by naive CXCR3-negative and CXCR3-positive cells from the same donor, whereas distinct patterns were shown by memory cells. Comparably high repertoire diversity was found in both naive subsets, whereas much lower repertoire diversity was found in memory CD8+ T cells. Freshly isolated PBMCs were used for most assays because CXCR3 expression went down partially after cryopreservation.

This TCR was sampled from a human donor in good health. Some clones in this sample may be carry-over from other donors' samples. The sequence links TRBV25-1 to TRBJ2-1; the TCRdb D gene call, TRBD1, has no DNA to confirm it. Sequencing used naive CXCR3+ CD8+ T cells from blood. This sample's cell subset or site label indicates: CD45RO-CCR7+CD27+CD95- naive CD8+ T cells expressing CXCR3 (TNR3+). The CDR3 reads CASRGTGDNEQFF.